These T cell receptor beta chains were read from a single sample in a study of intratumoral heterogeneity in liver cancer. Sequenced by immunoSEQ multiplex PCR; TCRdb stores in-frame clones only, minus some. The sample includes 20,000 or so clones, just under 75% of them seen just once. Here the sequenced sample was tumor-adjacent normal tissue, taken before any cancer treatment. These receptors came from a woman in her 70s with hepatocellular carcinoma. The CDR3 runs from the conserved cysteine through the conserved F or W. Each record gives: J gene, V gene, clone size, D gene, CDR3 length, CDR3 DNA, CDR3 protein. A D gene is named only where the DNA matches it firmly. Size tells how often a clone was seen (once, few, many) or the class of an expanded clone, and some rows leave it out.

J: TRBJ2-7
V: TRBV30
size: -
D: TRBD2
length: 14
DNA: TGTGCCTGCGACCCCAGCGGGATCTCCTACGAGCAGTACTTC
CDR3: CACDPSGISYEQYF

J: TRBJ2-7
V: TRBV12-2
size: -
D: -
length: 15
DNA: TGTGCAAGTCGCTTAGAAAAGGGGCTCTCCTACGAGCAGTACTTC
CDR3: CASRLEKGLSYEQYF

J: TRBJ2-6
V: TRBV18
size: -
D: TRBD1
length: 18
DNA: TGTGCCAGCCCCCCAGTTGGGACAGGGTCTCGCGGGGCCAACGTCCTGACTTTC
CDR3: CASPPVGTGSRGANVLTF

J: TRBJ1-3
V: TRBV15
size: -
D: -
length: 16
DNA: TGTGCCACCAGCTCTATTCCGGACAGCTCTGGAAACACCATATATTTT
CDR3: CATSSIPDSSGNTIYF

J: TRBJ1-2
V: TRBV29-1
size: -
D: -
length: 15
DNA: TGCAGCGTCTCTGAGGGGGGACCCACTAACTATGGCTACACCTTC
CDR3: CSVSEGGPTNYGYTF

J: TRBJ2-5
V: TRBV7-8
size: -
D: TRBD1
length: 17
DNA: TGTGCCAGCACCCCTATGGGGACAGGACGACCCCAAGAGACCCAGTACTTC
CDR3: CASTPMGTGRPQETQYF

J: TRBJ2-2
V: TRBV2
size: once
D: -
length: 11
DNA: TGTGCCAGCACGGCCGGCGAGGAGCTGTTTTTT
CDR3: CASTAGEELFF

J: TRBJ1-5
V: TRBV6-5
size: -
D: -
length: 15
DNA: TGTGCCAGCAGCCATGGGACGGCTAGCAATCAGCCCCAGCATTTT
CDR3: CASSHGTASNQPQHF

J: TRBJ2-1
V: TRBV27
size: -
D: TRBD2
length: 15
DNA: TGTGCCAGCAGTTCACCTAGCGGGAGGGGGAATGAGCAGTTCTTC
CDR3: CASSSPSGRGNEQFF

J: TRBJ1-2
V: TRBV29-1
size: -
D: TRBD1
length: 14
DNA: TGCAGCGTTATGGACAGGGGAGAATTCTATGGCTACACCTTC
CDR3: CSVMDRGEFYGYTF

J: TRBJ2-7
V: TRBV3-1/TRBV3-2
size: once
D: -
length: 11
DNA: TGTGCCAGCAGCCTAAGCTACGAGCAGTACTTC
CDR3: CASSLSYEQYF